This paragraph covers one T cell receptor (beta chain) sequence. Its target is not known. Genomic DNA constituted the template upon which TCR beta VDJ and CDR3 profiling was performed. A single record per CDR3 protein comes from TCRdb applying MiXCR to the reads. The sample includes some 220,000 distinct CDR3 sequences, 30% to 35% of them seen just once. This specimen comes from a study of CD8+CD57+ T cells in acquired aplastic anemia. Background on the study: An average of roughly 3.2 ug of DNA was obtained from sorted CD4+ and CD8+ cells. Healthy donor sequencing depth: some 10 million CD4+, around 12 million CD8+ reads.

The study's findings and limits: A set of twenty-nine CD8+ CDR3 sequences was shared between patients and controls, and these sequences appeared highly expressed in patients. Patients showed no significant difference from controls in CD8+ Simpson's diversity.

CDR1 and CDR2 (germline): SGHAT, FQDESV (reference sequence). This CDR3 comprises 15 residues. V lost 4 bases to trimming and J lost 6 bases, with 16 bases between them. The chain combines TRBV11-1 with TRBJ2-4; TRBD2 might be the D (6 bases). The sequenced sample consisted of sorted CD4+, CD8+, or CD8+CD57+ T cells (not recorded which) from PBMCs. This receptor was taken from a human donor in good health, serving as a control. DNA of the CDR3: TGTGCCAGCAGCTCGATGGCCCAGGGAGGAAACATTCAGTACTTC. This gives the protein CASSSMAQGGNIQYF.